Below, 17 T cell receptor beta chains from the same sample are listed, as sequenced in a study of blood T cell repertoires in COVID-19. Sequenced by immunoSEQ multiplex PCR; TCRdb stores in-frame clones only, minus some. This sample has 300,000 to 450,000 clones, with about 89% found just once. The material sequenced was PBMCs or T cells enriched from blood (not recorded which). Every receptor here comes from a man aged 40-50 years in a cohort exposed to, infected with or recovered from COVID-19 (not recorded which).

The gene calls are TRBV18 and TRBJ1-4; the D is unclear. Germline assignment: CDR1 KGHSH and CDR2 LQKENI. The CDR3 sequence is 15 residues long. Deletions cut 6 bases from V and 3 bases from J, with 14 bases between. This CDR3 reads CASSLGDPANEKLFF. CDR3 in DNA: TGTGCCAGCTCCCTCGGGGATCCGGCTAATGAAAAACTGTTTTTT.

This sequence joins TRBV2 and TRBJ1-5, with D perhaps TRBD1 (5 bases). The CDR3 is 13 amino acids. Germline V gene sequence: CDR1 SNHLY, CDR2 FYNNEI. V was cut by 3 bases and J by 6 bases, with 9 bases left in between. CDR3 DNA sequence: TGTGCCAGCAGTGAGGAGGGGCCTCAGCCCCAGCATTTT. It is translated as CASSEEGPQPQHF.

The chain is built from TRBV4-2 and TRBJ1-2; no firm D call. The CDR3 extends over 16 amino acids. The germline gives CDR1 LGHNA, CDR2 YNFKEQ. Trimming left V 0 bases short and J 2 bases short, with 13 bases between. This chain's CDR3 is CASSQDGTAPNYGYTF. The CDR3 nucleotides read TGTGCCAGCAGCCAAGACGGAACAGCCCCAAACTATGGCTACACCTTC.

This clone was detected only a few times. V and J are TRBV27 and TRBJ2-4; D perhaps matches TRBD1 (6 bases). This CDR3 is 15 amino acids long. Trimming left V 6 bases short and J 0 bases short, with 12 bases between. Germline CDR1 is MNHEY and CDR2 is SMNVEV (reference sequence). The CDR3 region is CASSDRNLAKNIQYF. Here the CDR3 DNA reads TGTGCCAGCAGCGACAGGAACCTAGCCAAAAACATTCAGTACTTC.

The chain has TRBV2 and TRBJ2-4, with 7 positions matching TRBD1. Germline-derived CDR1 and CDR2 are SNHLY and FYNNEI. V trimming: 7 bases; J trimming: 4 bases; junction bases outside the gene matches: 7. The CDR3 contains 14 residues. CDR3 DNA: TGTGCCAGCACAATACCGGGACAGAAAAACATTCAGTACTTC. It codes for CASTIPGQKNIQYF.

The chain couples TRBV5-1 to TRBJ2-7; weak D call: TRBD1 (5 bases). Trimming took 0 bases from V and 3 from J, leaving 10 bases between them. The germline CDR1 and CDR2 sequences are SGHRS and YFSETQ. The CDR3 extends over 14 amino acids. The CDR3 DNA reads TGCGCCAGCAGCTTGGCCTTCAGGGACTACGAGCAGTACTTC. Encoded protein: CASSLAFRDYEQYF.

V is TRBV5-4 and J is TRBJ2-3; D unresolved. Germline CDR1 and CDR2: SGHNT and YYREEE (reference sequence). This CDR3 is 15 amino acids long. Trimming removed 4 bases at V and 2 bases at J, with 14 bases between. CDR3 DNA sequence: TGTGCCAGCAGCCCTGACCTAGTCAACACAGATACGCAGTATTTT. Protein product: CASSPDLVNTDTQYF.

This clone was recorded once. The chain is built from TRBV28 and TRBJ1-2; the match to TRBD1 covers 12 bases. V lost 6 bases to trimming and J lost 7 bases; unmatched junction nucleotides: 12. Germline assignment: CDR1 MDHEN and CDR2 SYDVKM. The CDR3 length is 16 residues. This CDR3 is CASSPPGTGGWGGYTF. The DNA of the CDR3 is TGTGCCAGCAGCCCCCCCGGGACAGGGGGCTGGGGTGGCTACACCTTC.

V and J are TRBV19 and TRBJ1-4; 7 positions match TRBD1. J was trimmed by 7 bases and V by 4 bases; bases with no gene match: 9. Germline CDR1 is LNHDA and CDR2 is SQIVND (reference sequence). The CDR3 is 15 amino acids. This CDR3 reads CASSTLQGNGEKLFF. Here the CDR3 DNA reads TGTGCCAGTAGTACCCTACAGGGGAACGGTGAAAAACTGTTTTTT.

This chain links TRBV28 with TRBJ2-1; 12 positions agree with TRBD2. The ends lost 5 bases at V and 6 bases at J; junction bases unmatched: 14. Germline lookup yields CDR1 MDHEN and CDR2 SYDVKM. The CDR3 has 18 amino acids. The CDR3 DNA is TGTGCCAGCAGTGTTAATTCTTGGACTAGCGGGATGCTCAATGAGCAGTTCTTC. This codes for CASSVNSWTSGMLNEQFF.

This chain connects TRBV5-6 to TRBJ1-1, with a tentative D call TRBD1 (5 bases). The germline V gene has CDR1 SGHDT and CDR2 YYEEEE. The CDR3 has 12 residues. V was clipped by 1 base and J by 6 bases, with 7 bases between them. CDR3 DNA: TGTGCCAGCAGCTTGCCACAGGCTGAAGCTTTCTTT. The encoded protein is CASSLPQAEAFF.

The gene calls are TRBV2 and TRBJ2-5, with D possibly matching TRBD1 (6 bases). There are 15 residues in the CDR3. Germline lookup yields CDR1 SNHLY and CDR2 FYNNEI. Trimming pared 6 bases from V and 2 bases from J, leaving 16 bases between. CDR3 protein: CASSQGFSGQETQYF. The CDR3 DNA sequence: TGTGCCAGCAGCCAGGGGTTTAGTGGACAAGAGACCCAGTACTTC.

This rearrangement joins TRBV5-1 to TRBJ2-7, with TRBD2 matching over 8 bases. V lost 0 bases, J lost 3 bases, and 5 bases stayed unmatched. CDR3 length: 15 residues. Germline loops: CDR1 SGHRS, CDR2 YFSETQ. CDR3 loop: CASSLALAGSYEQYF. CDR3 in DNA: TGCGCCAGCAGCTTGGCCCTAGCGGGTAGCTACGAGCAGTACTTC.

The chain recombines TRBV28 with TRBJ1-6; D is uncertain. This CDR3 spans 12 amino acids. Germline CDR1 MDHEN, CDR2 SYDVKM. Trimming stripped 5 bases from V and 9 bases from J, with 8 bases between. CDR3 DNA sequence: TGTGCCAGCAGTGCACAGCCTTCACCCCTCCACTTT. It encodes CASSAQPSPLHF.

The chain joins TRBV2 to TRBJ2-5; D uncertain. Per germline, CDR1 SNHLY and CDR2 FYNNEI. The CDR3 loop spans 12 amino acids. Trimming shortened V by 8 bases and J by 2 bases, and 9 bases separated the two germline ends. The CDR3 sequence is CASSREQETQYF. CDR3 sequence (DNA): TGTGCCAGCTCAAGAGAGCAAGAGACCCAGTACTTC. Drawing the rest from reference TRBV2 and TRBJ2-5, the complete variable domain is EPEVTQTPSHQVTQMGQEVILRCVPISNHLYFYWYRQILGQKVEFLVSFYNNEISEKSEIFDDQFSVERPDGSNFTLKIRSTKLEDSAMYFCASSREQETQYFGPGTRLLVL.

CDR3 coding DNA: TGTGCCAGCAGCCGAGAGTCTTATGGCTACACCTTC. It yields the protein CASSRESYGYTF. The chain combines TRBV3-1 (or the pseudogene TRBV3-2) with TRBJ1-2; D is ambiguous. This CDR3 is built from 12 residues. V lost 4 bases, J lost 5 bases, and 8 bases lay in between. The germline gives CDR1 LGHDT, CDR2 YNNKEL (reference sequence).

The chain uses TRBV28 and TRBJ1-5; tentatively, D is TRBD1 (5 bases). Trimming stripped 5 bases from V and 7 bases from J, with 9 bases between. This CDR3 region has 12 residues. The germline V gene has CDR1 MDHEN and CDR2 SYDVKM. The CDR3 is CASSGGNQPQHF. CDR3 DNA sequence: TGTGCCAGCAGTGGGGGGAACCAGCCCCAGCATTTT.